This T cell receptor (beta chain) is from a study of blood T cell repertoires in COVID-19. The overall study: Sample material is recorded as cDNA or gDNA derived from T cells, B-cell-depleted T cells, or PBMCs.

Deletions cut 2 bases from V and 2 bases from J, with 10 bases between. The CDR3 totals 14 residues. Germline CDR1 and CDR2: SGHKS and YYEKEE (reference sequence). Original analysis: Estimates of nucleated cell counts were drawn from the amplification of reference gene primers. The repertoire was sequenced with immunoSEQ multiplex PCR; TCRdb's copy has only in-frame clones and lacks some. That table furnishes V, J and clone size, whereas the DNA furnished D and trimming. The data contain about 160,000 clones, 85% to 95% of them seen just once; the ten biggest clones take up roughly 1.9%. The sample was peripheral blood. The sequence derives from an older woman with COVID-19, enrolled during active disease. The chain carries TRBV5-5 and TRBJ1-1; D is ambiguous. The CDR3 here is CASSLRAGNTEAFF. The CDR3 DNA follows: TGTGCCAGCAGCTTAAGGGCGGGAAACACTGAAGCTTTCTTT.